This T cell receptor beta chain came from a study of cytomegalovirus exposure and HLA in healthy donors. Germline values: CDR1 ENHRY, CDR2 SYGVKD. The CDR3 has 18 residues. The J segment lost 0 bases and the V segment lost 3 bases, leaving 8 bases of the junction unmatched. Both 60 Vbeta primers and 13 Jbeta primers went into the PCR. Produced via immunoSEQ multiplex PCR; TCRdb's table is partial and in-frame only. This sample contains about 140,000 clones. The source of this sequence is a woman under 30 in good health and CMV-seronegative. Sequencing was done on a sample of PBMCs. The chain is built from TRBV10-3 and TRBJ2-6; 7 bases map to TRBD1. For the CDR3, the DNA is TGTGCCATCAGTGATCACGGACAGGAGTTCTCTGGGGCCAACGTCCTGACTTTC. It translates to CAISDHGQEFSGANVLTF.